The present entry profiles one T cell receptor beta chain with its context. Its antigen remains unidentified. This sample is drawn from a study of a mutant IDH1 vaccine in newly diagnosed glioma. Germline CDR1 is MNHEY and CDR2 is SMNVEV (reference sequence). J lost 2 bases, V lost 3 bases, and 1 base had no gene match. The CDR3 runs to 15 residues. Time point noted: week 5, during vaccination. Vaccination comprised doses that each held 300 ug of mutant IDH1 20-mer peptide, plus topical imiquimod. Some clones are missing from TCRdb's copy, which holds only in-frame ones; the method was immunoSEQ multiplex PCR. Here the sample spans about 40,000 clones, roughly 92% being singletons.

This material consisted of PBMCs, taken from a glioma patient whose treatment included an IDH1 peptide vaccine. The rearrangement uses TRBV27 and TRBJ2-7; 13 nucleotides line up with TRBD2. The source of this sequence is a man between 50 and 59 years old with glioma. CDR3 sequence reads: CASSFGTSGAYEQYF. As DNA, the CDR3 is TGTGCCAGCAGTTTCGGGACTAGCGGGGCCTACGAGCAGTACTTC.